A selection of T cell receptor beta chains follows, all from one sample in a study of blood T cell repertoires in COVID-19. Libraries were prepared by immunoSEQ multiplex PCR; TCRdb keeps only in-frame clonotypes and omits some of them. The sample lists 200,000 or so clones; about 80% were seen once. The sequencing input was PBMCs or T cells enriched from blood (not recorded which). The origin of the receptors is a man between 40 and 49 years old who had recovered from COVID-19. The CDR3 runs from the conserved cysteine through the conserved F or W.

j_gene | v_gene | CDR3aa
TRBJ2-2 | TRBV21-1 | CASSRVCVTGELFF
TRBJ1-4 | TRBV7-9 | CASSTTGGKATNEKLFF
TRBJ1-5 | TRBV6-2/TRBV6-3 | CASSPPGGAQPQHF
TRBJ1-1 | TRBV7-2 | CASSLFTGSFAEAFF
TRBJ1-2 | TRBV24-1 | CATSDGGTGNYGYTF
TRBJ2-1 | TRBV27 | CASSRRGQGALNEQFF
TRBJ2-7 | TRBV5-1 | CASSIGLAGFYEQYF
TRBJ2-2 | TRBV28 | CASSFAKQGIGELFF
TRBJ1-2 | TRBV7-9 | CASSLGGRNNYGYTF
TRBJ1-1 | TRBV3-1/TRBV3-2 | CASSRQTDPYQAFF
TRBJ1-5 | TRBV7-2 | CASSLAGPSQPQHF
TRBJ1-2 | TRBV5-5 | CASSSGQSTNYGYTF
TRBJ2-5 | TRBV6-4 | CASSDRGFGPTSGGERTQYF
TRBJ2-7 | TRBV20-1 | CSPRQGNEQYF
TRBJ1-2 | TRBV19 | CASSMDVQGRGGYTF
TRBJ2-3 | TRBV6-5 | CASRARGVSTDTQYF
TRBJ1-1 | TRBV29-1 | CSVEDSTEAFF
TRBJ2-1 | TRBV4-3 | CASSRQTSYNEQFF
TRBJ2-7 | TRBV5-1 | CASSLLAGVDYEQYF
TRBJ2-1 | TRBV5-1 | CASSFGSSGGEQFF
TRBJ2-5 | TRBV5-4 | CASSYGRGTGADVQETQYF
TRBJ1-1 | TRBV6-5 | CASSKQGRTEAFF
TRBJ2-7 | TRBV13 | CASSFIRGNSYEQYF
TRBJ1-2 | TRBV5-1 | CASSFDRGRSYGYTF
TRBJ2-7 | TRBV28 | CASSLTGGRTYEQYF
TRBJ1-1 | TRBV7-5 | CARSSARQGASKDTEAFF
TRBJ1-3 | TRBV10-2 | CASSEPRDRVSGNTIYF
TRBJ1-1 | TRBV3-1/TRBV3-2 | CASDRGGTEAFF
TRBJ2-5 | TRBV10-3 | CAISSGLAGGRETQYF
TRBJ2-2 | TRBV30 | CAWTHLGGNTGELFF
TRBJ1-2 | TRBV9 | CASSVGQNYGYTF
TRBJ1-6 | TRBV5-6 | CASSLVSLTLSPLHF
TRBJ1-2 | TRBV3-1/TRBV3-2 | CASSQAGGRMTGYTF
TRBJ1-4 | TRBV4-1 | CASSQAAIRGGSPNEKLFF
TRBJ2-1 | TRBV27 | CATGTASGGFNEQFF
TRBJ1-6 | TRBV12-2 | CAYDQSTGLDSPLHF
TRBJ2-7 | TRBV7-2 | CASSLKGRGAAVGYEQYF
TRBJ1-1 | TRBV7-2 | CASSLVLGEGNTEAFF
TRBJ2-3 | TRBV5-1 | CASSLDARTDTQYF
TRBJ1-1 | TRBV6-4 | CASSGIGGGPEAFF
TRBJ2-1 | TRBV27 | CASSPLHGTFSYNEQFF
TRBJ1-3 | TRBV10-3 | CAISGAGNTIYF